A single sample gave rise to the 17 T cell receptor beta chains below, sequenced in a study of blood T cell repertoires in COVID-19. The data were produced by immunoSEQ multiplex PCR, yet TCRdb's version contains in-frame clones alone and is incomplete. In the table there are fewer than 500,000 clones, roughly 90% of which are singletons. The specimen was peripheral blood. All receptors come from a woman aged 30 to 39 with active or convalescent COVID-19.

V and J are TRBV27 and TRBJ2-3, with 11 bases identical to TRBD2. CDR1 is MNHEY and CDR2 is SMNVEV in the germline V gene (reference sequence). This CDR3 is built from 17 residues. The trim removed 6 bases at V and 0 bases at J, leaving 8 bases unmatched. The CDR3 loop reads CASRLRLAGSSTDTQYF. The DNA of the CDR3 is TGTGCCAGCAGGTTAAGACTAGCGGGATCTAGCACAGATACGCAGTATTTT.

For this clone: Mismatch with germline at one junction end may stem from a read error. V usage is TRBV2 and J usage is TRBJ2-7; D is perhaps TRBD1 (5 bases). The CDR3 contains 15 residues. CDR1 and CDR2 (germline): SNHLY, FYNNEI. The CDR3 sequence is CASREVGPGPYEQYF. The CDR3 region has the DNA TGTGCCAGCAGGGAAGTCGGGCCAGGGCCTTACGAGCAGTACTTC.

Notes on this clone: A junction end diverges from the germline sequence, so it may reflect a read error. CDR3 DNA sequence: TGTGCCACCAGCAATAGTCCCGGTGGCTACACCTTC. Translating it yields CATSNSPGGYTF. The chain uses TRBV3-1 (or the pseudogene TRBV3-2) and TRBJ1-2; D not certain. Germline V gene data show CDR1 as LGHDT and CDR2 as YNNKEL (reference sequence). This CDR3 has 12 amino acids.

This clone was counted only a few times. The chain joins TRBV3-1 (or the pseudogene TRBV3-2) to TRBJ2-7; 9 positions agree with TRBD2. Trimming took 1 base from V and 4 from J; bases not matched to a gene: 5. The CDR3 consists of 15 residues. CDR1 and CDR2 from the germline V gene are LGHDT and YNNKEL (reference sequence). The CDR3 nucleotides read TGTGCCAGCAGCCAAGCGGGACTAGCTCCGTACGAGCAGTACTTC. Translated: CASSQAGLAPYEQYF.

The chain uses TRBV4-1 and TRBJ1-1; D is unclear. Germline CDR1 is MGHRA and CDR2 is YSYEKL. Deletions cut 0 bases from V and 1 base from J, with 9 bases between. The CDR3 loop spans 15 amino acids. CDR3 bases: TGCGCCAGCAGCCAAGATATTCGCGGGAACACTGAAGCTTTCTTT. It translates to CASSQDIRGNTEAFF.

DNA of the CDR3: TGTGCCAGTAGTATTGGTAGCGGGAGAGGCAATGAGCAGTTCTTC. Protein sequence: CASSIGSGRGNEQFF. The rearrangement uses TRBV19 and TRBJ2-1; 9 bases agree with TRBD2. The CDR3 loop spans 15 amino acids. Trimming at V came to 3 bases and at J to 6 bases, leaving 6 bases not matched to a gene. Germline CDR1 and CDR2: LNHDA and SQIVND (reference sequence).

The chain employs TRBV11-2 and TRBJ2-3; 11 bases match TRBD2. The junction had 7 bases not matched to a gene; V was cut back by 6 bases and J by 2 bases. The CDR3 has 16 amino acids. Germline V gene sequence: CDR1 SGHAT, CDR2 FQNNGV. The DNA for the CDR3 is TGTGCCAGCAGACAAACTAGCGGGGGTGTCACAGATACGCAGTATTTT. The encoded protein is CASRQTSGGVTDTQYF.

CDR3 amino acids: CASSPSGSSSYEQYF. The CDR3 DNA reads TGTGCCAGTAGTCCTTCCGGGTCCAGCTCCTACGAGCAGTACTTC. The rearrangement uses TRBV19 and TRBJ2-7; no clear D gene. CDR1 is LNHDA and CDR2 is SQIVND in the germline V gene (reference sequence). V was shortened by 5 bases and J by 0 bases, with 14 bases between the two germline ends. This CDR3 is built from 15 residues. The full variable domain, completed using reference TRBV19 and TRBJ2-7, is DGGITQSPKYLFRKEGQNVTLSCEQNLNHDAMYWYRQDPGQGLRLIYYSQIVNDFQKGDIAEGYSVSREKKESFPLTVTSAQKNPTAFYLCASSPSGSSSYEQYFGPGTRLTVT.

This chain uses TRBV6-1 with TRBJ2-1, with 8 bases that match TRBD1. This CDR3 spans 15 amino acids. Germline CDR1 is MNHNS and CDR2 is SASEGT. V gave up 3 bases and J gave up 2 bases; unmatched junction bases: 3. This CDR3 reads CASSDLTGAYNEQFF. The CDR3 DNA reads TGTGCCAGCAGTGATTTGACAGGGGCCTACAATGAGCAGTTCTTC.

This clone was counted a single time. The chain joins TRBV5-5 to TRBJ1-2; D call uncertain. V was cut by 1 base and J by 4 bases, with 14 bases left in between. This CDR3 is built from 15 residues. Germline CDR1 and CDR2: SGHKS and YYEKEE (reference sequence). CDR3 region: CASSLYPGGSYGYTF. CDR3 sequence (DNA): TGTGCCAGCAGCTTGTATCCCGGAGGGAGCTATGGCTACACCTTC.

The V gene is TRBV27, the J gene TRBJ2-7; TRBD2 might be the D (7 bases). Germline V gene sequence: CDR1 MNHEY, CDR2 SMNVEV (reference sequence). CDR3 length: 14 amino acids. V was clipped by 5 bases and J by 2 bases, with 13 bases between them. CDR3 in amino acids: CASSRAGDTYEQYF. In DNA, the CDR3 is TGTGCCAGCAGTCGGGCGGGGGACACCTACGAGCAGTACTTC.

J is TRBJ2-1 and V is TRBV5-6; D is undetermined. The V gene's germline CDR1 is SGHDT and CDR2 YYEEEE. V dropped 4 bases and J dropped 12 bases, with 11 bases sitting between them. This CDR3 is built from 11 residues. CDR3 DNA sequence: TGTGCCAGCAGCCTCTCTACCGGGCAGTTCTTC. This encodes CASSLSTGQFF.

CDR3 region: CASSLNRGDFYGYTF. As DNA, the CDR3 is TGTGCCAGCAGCCTGAACAGGGGGGATTTCTATGGCTACACCTTC. The V and J genes are TRBV6-5 and TRBJ1-2; 8 bases line up with TRBD1. Germline V CDR1 and CDR2: MNHEY, SVGAGI. CDR3 length: 15 amino acids. The V and J ends lost 6 bases and 4 bases, in that order; junction bases with no gene match: 10.

The chain joins TRBV14 to TRBJ2-1; D is unresolved. The length of the CDR3 is 14 residues. V was shortened by 1 base and J by 4 bases, with 8 bases between the two germline ends. Germline V gene lookup returns CDR1 SGHDN and CDR2 FVKESK. CDR3 sequence reads: CASSQGIVYNEQFF. The CDR3 DNA follows: TGTGCCAGCAGCCAAGGCATAGTGTACAATGAGCAGTTCTTC.

The V and J genes are TRBV19 and TRBJ2-3, with 7 bases that match TRBD2. Germline trimming cut 5 bases from V and 2 bases from J; bases unmatched to any gene: 7. Germline values: CDR1 LNHDA, CDR2 SQIVND (reference sequence). This CDR3 is built from 15 residues. CDR3 nucleotides: TGTGCCAGTAGTGATCGCGGGGGAGACACAGATACGCAGTATTTT. This codes for CASSDRGGDTDTQYF.

This clone was seen only once. The chain has TRBV14 and TRBJ2-7; weak D call: TRBD2 (6 bases). V lost 2 bases and J lost 5, with 16 bases in between. From germline, CDR1 is SGHDN and CDR2 FVKESK. There are 15 residues in the CDR3. Written as DNA, the CDR3 is TGTGCCAGCAGCCAATTAGACGGGGGAGCTGACGAGCAGTACTTC. Translating gives CASSQLDGGADEQYF. Supplemented by reference TRBV14 and TRBJ2-7, the full variable domain reads EAGVTQFPSHSVIEKGQTVTLRCDPISGHDNLYWYRRVMGKEIKFLLHFVKESKQDESGMPNNRFLAERTGGTYSTLKVQPAELEDSGVYFCASSQLDGGADEQYFGPGTRLTVT.

In DNA, the CDR3 is TGTGCCAGCAGTACTAGCGGGGGGAGCTCCTACGAGCAGTACTTC. Translation: CASSTSGGSSYEQYF. The J gene is TRBJ2-7, the V gene TRBV6-5, with TRBD2 identical over 12 bases. V shed 5 bases, J shed 0 bases, and the junction held 2 bases outside the gene matches. Germline assignment: CDR1 MNHEY and CDR2 SVGAGI. This CDR3 has 15 amino acids.